A single sample gave rise to the 25 T cell receptor beta chains below, sequenced in a study of T cell responses to AZD1222 COVID-19 vaccine. Clones were read by immunoSEQ multiplex PCR, and TCRdb kept only the in-frame ones, dropping some. The sample records tens of thousands of clones, roughly nine tenths being singletons. This specimen consisted of peripheral blood, obtained 28 days after the second AZD1222 dose. Source of these receptors: an adult who received the AZD1222 COVID-19 vaccine.

This chain uses TRBV25-1 with TRBJ2-5, with 12 bases fitting TRBD2. Germline V gives CDR1 MGHDK, CDR2 SYGVNS. The V gene end was trimmed by 5 bases and the J gene end by 2 bases; junction bases not matched to a gene: 6. The CDR3 has 16 residues. The CDR3 DNA follows: TGTGCCAGCAGTCATACTAGCGGGGGGCCGCAAGAGACCCAGTACTTC. Translation: CASSHTSGGPQETQYF. The variable domain in full, completed from reference TRBV25-1 and TRBJ2-5, reads EADIYQTPRYLVIGTGKKITLECSQTMGHDKMYWYQQDPGMELHLIHYSYGVNSTEKGDLSSESTVSRIRTEHFPLTLESARPSHTSQYLCASSHTSGGPQETQYFGPGTRLLVL.

V and J are TRBV30 and TRBJ1-2; TRBD1 is a possible D gene (5 bases). Trimming cost V 4 bases and J 4 bases, with 16 bases left between them. The CDR3 is made up of 14 amino acids. Per germline, CDR1 GTSNPN and CDR2 SVGIG (reference sequence). The CDR3 DNA reads as TGTGCCTGGAATTCTGGGGGGACGGCCTATGGCTACACCTTC. Its translation: CAWNSGGTAYGYTF.

The chain recombines TRBV7-8 with TRBJ1-4; D possibly corresponds to TRBD1 (6 bases). Germline CDR1 and CDR2: SGHVS and FQNEAQ. V lost 5 bases and J lost 4, with 11 bases in between. The CDR3 sequence is 14 residues long. DNA for the CDR3: TGTGCCAGCAGCCTCAGGACAGATAATGAAAAACTGTTTTTT. It translates to CASSLRTDNEKLFF.

The chain recombines TRBV14 with TRBJ2-3; a possible D gene is TRBD2 (6 bases). V lost 2 bases and J lost 4, with 22 bases in between. Germline V gene lookup returns CDR1 SGHDN and CDR2 FVKESK. There are 18 residues in the CDR3. CDR3 coding DNA: TGTGCCAGCAGCCAACCAAGCGGGCAGGGCATTATACCAGATACGCAGTATTTT. Residues: CASSQPSGQGIIPDTQYF. Complete variable domain (other parts from reference TRBV14 and TRBJ2-3): EAGVTQFPSHSVIEKGQTVTLRCDPISGHDNLYWYRRVMGKEIKFLLHFVKESKQDESGMPNNRFLAERTGGTYSTLKVQPAELEDSGVYFCASSQPSGQGIIPDTQYFGPGTRLTVL.

This rearrangement joins TRBV12-3 or TRBV12-4 to TRBJ1-1, with unresolved D. V was trimmed by 6 bases and J by 1 base, leaving 9 bases between them. The CDR3 extends over 13 amino acids. CDR3 DNA sequence: TGTGCCAGCAGCCGGACGGCGAACACTGAAGCTTTCTTT. Translated: CASSRTANTEAFF.

The CDR3 DNA follows: TGTGCCAGCAGTAGCCCCGCCGCAGGGCAGGGGAACTATGGCTACACCTTC. Its protein product is CASSSPAAGQGNYGYTF. The rearrangement links TRBV28 to TRBJ1-2, with TRBD1 as a possible D gene (6 bases). Trimming cost V 5 bases and J 2 bases, with 21 bases left between them. CDR3 length: 17 residues. Germline values: CDR1 MDHEN, CDR2 SYDVKM.

V gene TRBV9 combines with J gene TRBJ1-2; possible D gene TRBD1, 5 bases. Germline V gene lookup returns CDR1 SGDLS and CDR2 YYNGEE. This CDR3 has 14 amino acids. Trimming took 1 base from V and 10 from J, leaving 17 bases between them. The CDR3 sequence: CASSVSVQGRHYTF. CDR3 sequence (DNA): TGTGCCAGCAGCGTAAGTGTCCAGGGCCGTCACTACACCTTC.

V usage is TRBV15 and J usage is TRBJ1-4; 8 bases match TRBD1. V gave up 5 bases and J gave up 5 bases; unmatched junction bases: 10. CDR3 length: 16 residues. Per germline, CDR1 LNHNV and CDR2 YYDKDF (reference sequence). The CDR3 DNA is TGTGCCACCAGCGCCGGGACAGGAACCGGGAATGAAAAACTGTTTTTT. Protein product: CATSAGTGTGNEKLFF.

The V and J genes are TRBV30 and TRBJ2-3, with 8 bases identical to TRBD1. The CDR3 extends over 14 amino acids. Germline values: CDR1 GTSNPN, CDR2 SVGIG (reference sequence). V dropped 1 base and J dropped 4; count of bases not matched to a gene: 4. For the CDR3, the DNA is TGTGCCTGGAGTGAATCAGGGGGCGCAGATACGCAGTATTTT. Amino acids: CAWSESGGADTQYF.

This chain connects TRBV30 to TRBJ1-4; unclear D gene. CDR1 GTSNPN and CDR2 SVGIG come from the germline V gene (reference sequence). The CDR3 covers 16 residues. V lost 4 bases, J lost 0 bases, and 15 bases lay in between. CDR3 sequence (DNA): TGTGCCTGGAACACACGGGCTTCGGCAACTAATGAAAAACTGTTTTTT. Protein: CAWNTRASATNEKLFF. The whole variable domain, filled in from reference TRBV30 and TRBJ1-4, reads SQTIHQWPATLVQPVGSPLSLECTVEGTSNPNLYWYRQAAGRGLQLLFYSVGIGQISSEVPQNLSASRPQDRQFILSSKKLLLSDSGFYLCAWNTRASATNEKLFFGSGTQLSVL.

This clone was observed once. The rearrangement uses TRBV5-4 and TRBJ2-7, with 10 bases identical to TRBD1. Germline CDR1 is SGHNT and CDR2 is YYREEE (reference sequence). The V segment lost 4 bases and the J segment 6 bases; nucleotides outside the gene matches: 13. The CDR3 spans 16 residues. The CDR3 region has the DNA TGTGCCAGCAGCATAACCCCGGGACAGGGGCTGGGCGAGCAGTACTTC. It is translated as CASSITPGQGLGEQYF.

The CDR3 DNA sequence: TGTGCTAGTGGTTTGGTACTAGCGGGGGGGCCGGTAAAAGAGACCCAGTACTTC. It translates to CASGLVLAGGPVKETQYF. The chain uses TRBV12-5 and TRBJ2-5; TRBD2 agrees at 13 bases. The CDR3 is 18 residues long. Trimming at V came to 0 bases and at J to 3 bases, leaving 7 bases not matched to a gene. Germline CDR1 is LGHNT and CDR2 is FRNRAP.

This chain joins TRBV6-1 and TRBJ1-1; no clear D gene. CDR3 size: 16 residues. The V gene's germline CDR1 is MNHNS and CDR2 SASEGT. V lost 3 bases, J lost 0 bases, and 14 bases lay in between. CDR3 coding DNA: TGTGCCAGCAGTGAGCCCCGGGTGGGTATGAACACTGAAGCTTTCTTT. Protein: CASSEPRVGMNTEAFF.

The chain carries TRBV14 and TRBJ1-1; 8 bases align to TRBD1. V gave up 1 base and J gave up 8 bases; unmatched junction bases: 6. The CDR3 is 14 amino acids. The germline V gene has CDR1 SGHDN and CDR2 FVKESK. The CDR3 spells CASSQARTGPEAFF. CDR3 in DNA: TGTGCCAGCAGCCAAGCCCGGACAGGGCCCGAAGCTTTCTTT.

The chain recombines TRBV5-1 with TRBJ2-2; D may be TRBD2 (6 bases). The V gene lost 3 bases and the J gene lost 1 base, with 10 bases spanning the gap. Germline CDR1 is SGHRS and CDR2 is YFSETQ. CDR3 size: 15 residues. CDR3 amino acids: CASSSAGWNTGELFF. The CDR3 DNA is TGCGCCAGCAGCTCCGCGGGGTGGAACACCGGGGAGCTGTTTTTT.

The gene calls are TRBV7-2 and TRBJ2-5, with D unclear. Between the trimmed V and J ends, which lost 5 bases and 0 bases, there was a span of 7 bases. The V gene's germline CDR1 is SGHTA and CDR2 FQGNSA. This CDR3 has 13 residues. CDR3 protein: CASSPTYQETQYF. The CDR3 DNA reads as TGTGCCAGCAGCCCTACTTACCAAGAGACCCAGTACTTC. Full variable domain (rest looked up from reference TRBV7-2 and TRBJ2-5): GAGVSQSPSNKVTEKGKDVELRCDPISGHTALYWYRQSLGQGLEFLIYFQGNSAPDKSGLPSDRFSAERTGGSVSTLTIQRTQQEDSAVYLCASSPTYQETQYFGPGTRLLVL.

The chain couples TRBV12-3 or TRBV12-4 to TRBJ1-1; unclear D gene. With 7 bases removed from V and 1 base from J, the gap between germline ends came to 10 bases. CDR3 length: 13 amino acids. As DNA, the CDR3 is TGTGCCAGCAACCCTACACCGAACACTGAAGCTTTCTTT. Translated, it gives CASNPTPNTEAFF.

V and J are TRBV5-6 and TRBJ1-1, with a weak D call TRBD1 (5 bases). V gave up 1 base and J gave up 5 bases, with 12 bases separating them. The CDR3 contains 14 residues. Germline-derived CDR1 and CDR2 are SGHDT and YYEEEE. The CDR3 DNA follows: TGTGCCAGCAGCTTGTTGCGGGGGAGGACTGAAGCTTTCTTT. This translates into CASSLLRGRTEAFF.

The rearrangement links TRBV19 to TRBJ1-5; 7 bases fit TRBD1. Per germline, CDR1 LNHDA and CDR2 SQIVND (reference sequence). Trimming cost V 4 bases and J 4 bases; bases outside gene matches: 7. The CDR3 spans 15 residues. The CDR3 bases are TGTGCCAGTAGTACCGGACAGGCCCCAAATCAGCCCCAGCATTTT. This translates into CASSTGQAPNQPQHF.

This chain uses TRBV30 with TRBJ2-1, with TRBD1 matching 7 bases. CDR1 is GTSNPN, CDR2 SVGIG, per germline (reference sequence). This CDR3 is 12 amino acids long. Unmatched junction bases numbered 0, after V lost 4 bases and J lost 3 bases. CDR3 sequence: CAWTGGYNEQFF. CDR3 in DNA: TGTGCCTGGACAGGGGGCTACAATGAGCAGTTCTTC.

The chain has TRBV7-9 and TRBJ1-5, with D possibly matching TRBD1 (5 bases). The V gene's germline CDR1 is SEHNR and CDR2 FQNEAQ (reference sequence). The CDR3 runs 14 residues. Trimming stripped 3 bases from V and 0 bases from J, with 6 bases between. CDR3 sequence: CASSLRGSNQPQHF. In DNA, the CDR3 is TGTGCCAGCAGCTTGAGGGGTAGCAATCAGCCCCAGCATTTT.

The chain carries TRBV27 and TRBJ2-7, with D possibly being TRBD1 (5 bases). V lost 8 bases to trimming and J lost 2 bases, with 16 bases between them. This CDR3 is 14 amino acids long. Germline CDR1 MNHEY, CDR2 SMNVEV (reference sequence). This chain's CDR3 is CASDPGHFPYEQYF. The CDR3 nucleotides read TGTGCCAGCGACCCAGGACACTTCCCCTACGAGCAGTACTTC.

This chain connects TRBV2 to TRBJ2-3, with D tentatively TRBD1 (6 bases). With 11 bases removed from V and 4 bases from J, the gap between germline ends came to 10 bases. The V gene's germline CDR1 is SNHLY and CDR2 FYNNEI. The length of the CDR3 is 11 residues. The CDR3 DNA reads as TGTGCCCCTGCAGGGGCAGATACGCAGTATTTT. Translation gives CAPAGADTQYF. Variable domain in full (rest from reference TRBV2 and TRBJ2-3): EPEVTQTPSHQVTQMGQEVILRCVPISNHLYFYWYRQILGQKVEFLVSFYNNEISEKSEIFDDQFSVERPDGSNFTLKIRSTKLEDSAMYFCAPAGADTQYFGPGTRLTVL.

The rearrangement uses TRBV15 and TRBJ1-4; weak D call: TRBD1 (5 bases). The CDR3 runs 16 residues. V was trimmed by 5 bases and J by 7 bases, leaving 20 bases between them. CDR1 is LNHNV, CDR2 YYDKDF, per germline (reference sequence). In DNA form, the CDR3 reads TGTGCCACCAGCGCCAAAGGAGCAGGGAGAAGTGAAAAACTGTTTTTT. Translated: CATSAKGAGRSEKLFF. Using reference TRBV15 and TRBJ1-4 for the parts outside the CDR3, the full variable domain is DAMVIQNPRYQVTQFGKPVTLSCSQTLNHNVMYWYQQKSSQAPKLLFHYYDKDFNNEADTPDNFQSRRPNTSFCFLDIRSPGLGDTAMYLCATSAKGAGRSEKLFFGSGTQLSVL.

The chain uses TRBV5-1 and TRBJ2-7, with 7 bases that match TRBD1. The V gene's germline CDR1 is SGHRS and CDR2 YFSETQ. The CDR3 covers 14 residues. After removal of 2 bases from V and 6 bases from J, the junction contained 8 bases not matched to a gene. CDR3 residues: CASSFLDRAAEQYF. CDR3 sequence (DNA): TGCGCCAGCAGCTTTCTAGACAGGGCCGCCGAGCAGTACTTC.